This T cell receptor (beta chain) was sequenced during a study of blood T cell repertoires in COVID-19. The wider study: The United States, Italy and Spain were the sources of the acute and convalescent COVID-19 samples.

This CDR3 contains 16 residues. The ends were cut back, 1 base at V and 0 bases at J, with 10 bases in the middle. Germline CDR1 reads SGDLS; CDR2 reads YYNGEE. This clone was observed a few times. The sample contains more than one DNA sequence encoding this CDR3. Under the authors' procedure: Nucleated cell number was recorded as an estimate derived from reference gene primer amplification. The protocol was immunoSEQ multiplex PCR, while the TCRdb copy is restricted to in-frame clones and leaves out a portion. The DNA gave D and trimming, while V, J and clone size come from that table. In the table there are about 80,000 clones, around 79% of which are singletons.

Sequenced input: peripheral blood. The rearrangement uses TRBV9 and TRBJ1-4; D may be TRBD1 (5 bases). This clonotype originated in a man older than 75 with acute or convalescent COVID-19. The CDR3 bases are TGTGCCAGCAGCGTAAACGAAGGGGCAACTAATGAAAAACTGTTTTTT. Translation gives CASSVNEGATNEKLFF.